The 5 T cell receptor beta chains in this list originate from one sample, sequenced in a study of read filtering for tumor transcriptome and immune sequencing. This library used roughly 370 ng RNA and molecular barcoded adaptors spanning alpha/delta and beta/gamma chains. TCRdb analysed the reads with MiXCR anew, one entry per CDR3 protein. Altogether tens of thousands of distinct CDR3 sequences are present, approximately 15% being singletons, with the ten largest covering 45%. Sequencing was done on a sample of a population of CD138-negative cells sorted from bone marrow. These receptor sequences come from a donor at least 40 years old with multiple myeloma.

This clonotype appeared a few times. The V call is TRBV20-1, the J call TRBJ1-1; TRBD1 agrees at 12 bases. V was clipped by 6 bases and J by 2 bases; unmatched bases: 10. Germline V gives CDR1 DFQATT, CDR2 SNEGSKA (reference sequence). CDR3 length: 16 amino acids. This CDR3 reads CSAWDRGRLGNTEAFF. As DNA, the CDR3 is TGCAGTGCATGGGACAGGGGGCGGCTTGGAAACACTGAAGCTTTCTTT.

There are many counts of this clonotype. This chain connects TRBV20-1 to TRBJ2-3, with unresolved D. Germline CDR1 and CDR2: DFQATT and SNEGSKA (reference sequence). The CDR3 sequence is 13 residues long. V was cut by 6 bases and J by 4 bases, with 14 bases left in between. DNA for the CDR3: TGCAGTGCCCCCACCCTCGTGGCAGATACGCAGTATTTT. Amino acid sequence: CSAPTLVADTQYF.

J is TRBJ2-2 and V is TRBV18; no clear D. The V and J ends lost 2 bases and 2 bases respectively, with 15 bases between them. Per germline, CDR1 KGHSH and CDR2 LQKENI. This CDR3 is 17 amino acids long. The chain's CDR3 is CASSPKTPPTNTGELFF. In DNA, the CDR3 is TGTGCCAGCTCACCAAAGACCCCGCCGACTAACACCGGGGAGCTGTTTTTT.

This clonotype has ten or more counts. The rearrangement uses TRBV24-1 and TRBJ2-2, with 10 positions matching TRBD1. In germline, CDR1 is KGHDR, CDR2 SFDVKD. Trimming removed 9 bases from V and 6 bases from J; junction bases left unmatched: 9. This CDR3 has 15 residues. The CDR3 DNA reads TGTGCCACCCAGGAGGACAGGGGGTTCGCCGGGGAGCTGTTTTTT. Protein product: CATQEDRGFAGELFF.

There are many counts of this clonotype. The chain links TRBV12-3 or TRBV12-4 to TRBJ2-1, with 8 bases fitting TRBD2. J lost 2 bases, V lost 6 bases, and 9 bases had no gene match. The CDR3 spans 16 residues. CDR3 bases: TGTGCCAGCAGGGCTGAGCGGGGGAAGACCTACAATGAGCAGTTCTTC. Translated: CASRAERGKTYNEQFF.